The source of this T cell receptor beta chain is a study of cytomegalovirus exposure and HLA in healthy donors. General observations from the study: The classifier reportedly diagnosed cytomegalovirus status with high specificity and sensitivity. The study designated 150 to 200 TCR beta chains cytomegalovirus-associated. Rarity marked most TCR sequences, yet some public TCRs occurred in many donors.

This clone was observed a few times. Its antigen remains unidentified. Clones were read by immunoSEQ multiplex PCR, and TCRdb kept only the in-frame ones, dropping some. The sample has 98,000 or so clones, more than 90% seen once. This CDR3 is built from 13 residues. Trimming took 5 bases from V and 7 from J; bases not matched to a gene: 6. Per the germline V gene, CDR1 is SGHNT and CDR2 is YENEEA. The clonotype comes from a woman in her late teens or twenties in good health and CMV-seronegative. Input material: PBMCs. The V and J genes are TRBV11-3 and TRBJ2-7, with 9 nucleotides matching TRBD2. The CDR3 protein is CASSLGLAKEQYF. CDR3 coding DNA: TGTGCCAGCAGCCTCGGACTAGCGAAGGAGCAGTACTTC.